Listed below are T cell receptor beta chains from one sample, sequenced in a study of shared clonotypes between healthy human individuals. Assay used: immunoSEQ multiplex PCR; TCRdb lists only in-frame clones, some missing. The profile shows about 2.4 million clones, around 94% of them singletons. Sequenced: naive CD4+ T cells sorted from blood. Receptors were obtained from a man between 18 and 35 years old in good health. Both conserved end residues are part of each CDR3. Fields, in order: V gene, J gene, D gene, clone size, CDR3 protein, CDR3 DNA. A D gene is named only where the DNA matches it firmly. A clone size is listed for some rows: how often the clone was seen (once, few, many), or a class if it is expanded.

TRBV19	TRBJ2-7	.	.	CASRRTGTYEQYF	TGTGCCAGTAGGAGGACTGGTACCTACGAGCAGTACTTC
TRBV7-2	TRBJ2-3	TRBD2	.	CASSLVTGGSTDTQYF	TGTGCCAGCAGCTTAGTCACGGGAGGGAGCACAGATACGCAGTATTTT
TRBV5-1	TRBJ2-3	TRBD2	.	CASSLPGAGGSTDTQYF	TGCGCCAGCAGCCTACCGGGGGCGGGAGGGAGCACAGATACGCAGTATTTT
TRBV5-1	TRBJ1-3	.	.	CASTQGEKPGNTIYF	TGCGCCAGCACCCAAGGGGAGAAACCTGGAAACACCATATATTTT
TRBV6-5	TRBJ2-7	TRBD2	once	CASRPGGAHEQYF	TGTGCCAGCCGCCCCGGGGGGGCCCACGAGCAGTACTTC
TRBV6-6	TRBJ2-7	.	.	CASSYSSSGDYEQYF	TGTGCCAGCAGTTACTCTAGCTCGGGGGACTACGAGCAGTACTTC
TRBV5-8	TRBJ2-5	.	.	CASSQQGWETQYF	TGTGCCAGCAGCCAACAGGGTTGGGAGACCCAGTACTTC
TRBV5-1	TRBJ1-1	.	.	CASSSGQSTEAFF	TGCGCCAGCAGCTCTGGACAGAGCACTGAAGCTTTCTTT
TRBV5-8	TRBJ2-2	.	.	CASSLSSPLANTGELFF	TGTGCCAGCAGCTTGAGTTCGCCACTCGCGAACACCGGGGAGCTGTTTTTT
TRBV21-1	TRBJ2-1	.	once	CASSKEVVAGPYNEQFF	TGTGCCAGCAGCAAAGAAGTTGTAGCGGGACCTTACAATGAGCAGTTCTTC
TRBV7-2	TRBJ2-1	.	.	CASSSRAGAYNEQFF	TGTGCCAGCAGCTCTAGGGCGGGCGCCTACAATGAGCAGTTCTTC
TRBV27	TRBJ1-1	TRBD1	.	CASSLGQANTEAFF	TGTGCCAGCAGTTTAGGACAGGCAAACACTGAAGCTTTCTTT
TRBV30	TRBJ2-2	TRBD1	.	CAWSVPSGQDNTGELFF	TGTGCCTGGAGTGTACCCTCCGGACAGGATAACACCGGGGAGCTGTTTTTT
TRBV18	TRBJ2-1	TRBD2	.	CASSPPGLAGGYEQFF	TGTGCCAGCTCGCCGCCGGGACTAGCGGGAGGCTATGAGCAGTTCTTC
TRBV5-1	TRBJ1-1	TRBD1	.	CASSLGQGRYAFF	TGCGCCAGCAGCTTGGGACAGGGGAGGTATGCTTTCTTT
TRBV7-2	TRBJ2-7	.	.	CASSLGWSYEQYF	TGTGCCAGCAGCTTAGGGTGGTCCTACGAGCAGTACTTC
TRBV5-1	TRBJ1-2	.	once	CASSLLVGDGYTF	TGCGCCAGCAGCTTGTTGGTGGGGGATGGCTACACCTTC
TRBV11-3	TRBJ2-1	.	.	CASSLQGGGQPYYNEQFF	TGTGCCAGCAGCTTACAAGGCGGGGGCCAACCCTACTACAATGAGCAGTTCTTC
TRBV5-5	TRBJ1-6	.	.	CASSLSGRNNSPLHF	TGTGCCAGCAGCTTGAGTGGTCGGAATAATTCACCCCTCCACTTT
TRBV28	TRBJ2-7	.	.	CASLGREQYF	TGTGCCAGCTTGGGGAGAGAGCAGTACTTC
TRBV7-2	TRBJ1-3	.	.	CASTTRWGSSSGNTIYF	TGTGCCAGCACCACCCGGTGGGGCTCCAGCTCTGGAAACACCATATATTTT
TRBV6-4	TRBJ2-3	TRBD2	once	CASSFRGGADTQYF	TGTGCCAGCAGCTTCCGGGGGGGCGCAGATACGCAGTATTTT
TRBV6-5	TRBJ1-5	.	.	CASSSGGLQPQHF	TGTGCCAGCAGTTCTGGGGGCCTTCAGCCCCAGCATTTT
TRBV20-1	TRBJ1-1	.	few	CSARNPAFF	TGCAGTGCTAGAAATCCGGCTTTCTTT
TRBV5-1	TRBJ1-3	TRBD1	.	CASSLEGGSGNTIYF	TGCGCCAGCAGCTTGGAAGGGGGCTCGGGAAACACCATATATTTT
TRBV18	TRBJ2-2	TRBD1	.	CASSPGDRSLSYTGELFF	TGTGCCAGCTCACCAGGGGACAGGTCCCTGTCGTACACCGGGGAGCTGTTTTTT
TRBV18	TRBJ2-7	TRBD1	.	CASSRSGTGATYEQYF	TGTGCCAGCTCACGGTCCGGGACAGGGGCAACCTACGAGCAGTACTTC
TRBV2	TRBJ1-2	.	.	CASSQENYGYTF	TGTGCCAGTAGTCAGGAGAACTATGGCTACACCTTC
TRBV13	TRBJ2-3	.	.	CASSRVRDRAISRRDTQYF	TGTGCCAGCAGCCGAGTCCGGGACCGAGCCATCTCGCGAAGGGATACGCAGTATTTT
TRBV5-1	TRBJ2-5	TRBD1	.	CASSFGTGQETQYF	TGCGCCAGCAGCTTCGGGACAGGCCAAGAGACCCAGTACTTC
TRBV2	TRBJ2-7	.	once	CASSKLQHEQYF	TGTGCCAGCAGCAAGCTCCAACACGAGCAGTACTTC
TRBV19	TRBJ1-2	.	.	CASSQLGEGGGGYTF	TGTGCCAGTAGCCAATTGGGCGAGGGCGGAGGAGGCTACACCTTC
TRBV5-4	TRBJ1-5	.	.	CASSFYAGPNQPQHF	TGTGCCAGCAGCTTTTACGCAGGGCCCAATCAGCCCCAGCATTTT
TRBV27	TRBJ2-2	.	.	CASSPGAGVTGELFF	TGTGCCAGCAGTCCGGGAGCAGGGGTGACCGGGGAGCTGTTTTTT
TRBV10-3	TRBJ2-7	TRBD2	.	CAISSSGSYEQYF	TGTGCCATCAGTTCTAGCGGGAGCTACGAGCAGTACTTC
TRBV6-1	TRBJ2-1	.	.	CASSEAPAGSYNEQFF	TGTGCCAGCAGTGAAGCACCAGCGGGCTCCTACAATGAGCAGTTCTTC
TRBV6-1	TRBJ2-1	.	.	CASMTGDSTYNEQFF	TGTGCCAGTATGACGGGGGACAGTACCTACAATGAGCAGTTCTTC
TRBV29-1	TRBJ2-7	TRBD1	.	CSVAGQELSYEQYF	TGCAGCGTCGCTGGACAGGAACTTTCCTACGAGCAGTACTTC
TRBV2	TRBJ1-6	.	few	CASSGETGFNSPLHF	TGTGCCAGCAGTGGGGAGACAGGCTTCAATTCACCCCTCCACTTT
TRBV5-1	TRBJ1-1	TRBD1	.	CASSTEGAPNTEAFF	TGCGCCAGCAGCACAGAGGGGGCTCCGAACACTGAAGCTTTCTTT
TRBV15	TRBJ2-7	TRBD1	.	CATPGTGGGYEQYF	TGTGCCACCCCCGGGACAGGGGGCGGCTACGAGCAGTACTTC
TRBV11-2	TRBJ2-1	.	.	CASSLGASYNEQFF	TGTGCCAGCAGCTTGGGGGCCTCCTACAATGAGCAGTTCTTC